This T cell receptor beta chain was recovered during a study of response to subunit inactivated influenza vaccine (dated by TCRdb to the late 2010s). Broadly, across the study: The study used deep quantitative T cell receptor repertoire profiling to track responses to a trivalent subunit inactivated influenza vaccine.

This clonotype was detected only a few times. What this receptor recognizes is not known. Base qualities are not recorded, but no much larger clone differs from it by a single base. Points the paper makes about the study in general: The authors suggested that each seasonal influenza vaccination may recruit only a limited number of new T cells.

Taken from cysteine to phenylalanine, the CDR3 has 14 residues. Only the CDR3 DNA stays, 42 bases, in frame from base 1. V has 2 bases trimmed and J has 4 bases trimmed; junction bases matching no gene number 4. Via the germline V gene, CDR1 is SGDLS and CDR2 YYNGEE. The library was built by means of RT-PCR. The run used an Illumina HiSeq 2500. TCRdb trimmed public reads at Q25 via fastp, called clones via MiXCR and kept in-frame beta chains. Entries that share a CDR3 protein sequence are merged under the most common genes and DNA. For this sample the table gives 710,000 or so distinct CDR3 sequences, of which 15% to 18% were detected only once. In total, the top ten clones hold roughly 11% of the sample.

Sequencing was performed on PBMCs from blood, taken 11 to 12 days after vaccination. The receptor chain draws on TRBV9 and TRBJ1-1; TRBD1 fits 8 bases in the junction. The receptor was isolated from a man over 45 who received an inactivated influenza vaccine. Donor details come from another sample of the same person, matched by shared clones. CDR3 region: CASSVTGDRTEAFF. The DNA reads TGTGCCAGCAGCGTGACAGGGGATCGCACTGAAGCTTTCTTT.